The subject of this entry is one T cell receptor (beta chain). CDR1 and CDR2 (germline): MNHEY, SVGAGI. The CDR3 runs to 11 residues. Trimming cost V 5 bases and J 7 bases, with 8 bases left between them. The sample comes from a study of T cell responses to AZD1222 COVID-19 vaccine. The data were produced by immunoSEQ multiplex PCR, yet TCRdb's version contains in-frame clones alone and is incomplete. This sample has some 96,000 clones, with about 88% found just once. The receptor comes from an adult who received the AZD1222 COVID-19 vaccine. This rearrangement joins TRBV6-5 to TRBJ1-2, with D maybe TRBD1 (6 bases). Specimen: peripheral blood, collected 28 days after the second AZD1222 dose. The CDR3 DNA sequence: TGTGCCAGCAGTAACAGGGCTGGCTACACCTTC. Translated: CASSNRAGYTF.